The 14 T cell receptor beta chains listed next were all sequenced from one sample in a study of technical replicates of blood from several donors. Method: immunoSEQ multiplex PCR; TCRdb's copy keeps in-frame clones and lacks some. The profile covers just under 100,000 clones, with roughly 96% appearing a single time and over 0.2% taken by the ten largest. The sample comprised T cells isolated from PBMCs. These receptors were taken from a human donor in good health.

V and J are TRBV6-5 and TRBJ2-1; TRBD1 aligns across 7 bases. Trimming at V came to 7 bases and at J to 5 bases, leaving 5 bases not matched to a gene. CDR3 size: 13 residues. Germline assignment: CDR1 MNHEY and CDR2 SVGAGI. The CDR3 loop reads CASTWGQNNEQFF. DNA for the CDR3: TGTGCCAGCACCTGGGGACAGAACAATGAGCAGTTCTTC.

This chain joins TRBV10-3 and TRBJ2-1, with 8 bases fitting TRBD2. This CDR3 region has 15 residues. V lost 2 bases, J lost 10 bases, and 10 bases stayed unmatched. From germline, CDR1 is ENHRY and CDR2 SYGVKD. CDR3 bases: TGTGCCATCAGTGAGGGGACTAGGGGGAACGGGGAGCAGTTCTTC. Residues: CAISEGTRGNGEQFF.

The chain uses TRBV4-1 and TRBJ2-7; TRBD2 aligns across 10 bases. The length of the CDR3 is 15 residues. Per germline, CDR1 MGHRA and CDR2 YSYEKL. J was trimmed by 6 bases and V by 1 base; bases with no gene match: 6. Written as DNA, the CDR3 is TGCGCCAGCAGCCAAGTCAAGCGGGAGGGTTCCGAGCAGTACTTC. Its protein product is CASSQVKREGSEQYF.

This sequence joins TRBV11-2 and TRBJ1-2; D remains unclear. The V end lost 4 bases, the J end lost 6 bases, and 30 bases lay between the germline ends. CDR1 and CDR2 (germline): SGHAT, FQNNGV. The CDR3 runs to 19 residues. The CDR3 nucleotides read TGTGCCAGCAGCTCATCAGTGACACCGGGAACACGGTTGCTTCATGGCTACACCTTC. This translates into CASSSSVTPGTRLLHGYTF.

The J gene is TRBJ2-7, the V gene TRBV2; D is perhaps TRBD1 (6 bases). The CDR3 is 12 residues long. Trimming cost V 10 bases and J 3 bases, with 13 bases left between them. Per germline, CDR1 SNHLY and CDR2 FYNNEI. CDR3 protein: CATDPDSYEQYF. The CDR3 DNA reads as TGTGCCACAGACCCGGACAGCTACGAGCAGTACTTC.

This chain joins TRBV30 and TRBJ2-7, with 9 positions matching TRBD1. V gave up 3 bases and J gave up 2 bases; unmatched junction bases: 5. The CDR3 sequence is 14 residues long. Germline assignment: CDR1 GTSNPN and CDR2 SVGIG (reference sequence). The CDR3, as DNA: TGTGCCTGGAGGCCGGGACAGGGACCCTACGAGCAGTACTTC. Its translation is CAWRPGQGPYEQYF.

Points on this clone: The same CDR3 is also encoded by other DNA sequences in this sample. The V and J genes are TRBV18 and TRBJ1-1, with D possibly TRBD1 on 5 matching bases. From germline, CDR1 is KGHSH and CDR2 LQKENI. This CDR3 contains 14 residues. V lost 3 bases and J lost 2, with 10 bases in between. The DNA of the CDR3 is TGTGCCAGCTCACCCCGGGGGGAAAACACTGAAGCTTTCTTT. Protein: CASSPRGENTEAFF. The variable domain in full, with the rest retrieved from reference TRBV18 and TRBJ1-1, is NAGVMQNPRHLVRRRGQEARLRCSPMKGHSHVYWYRQLPEEGLKFMVYLQKENIIDESGMPKERFSAEFPKEGPSILRIQQVVRGDSAAYFCASSPRGENTEAFFGQGTRLTVV.

The CDR3 DNA is TGTGCCAGCAGTGAAGAGTCGGTTTACTACGAGCAGTACTTC. It codes for CASSEESVYYEQYF. The chain carries TRBV6-1 and TRBJ2-7; D not certain. V was pared by 1 base and J by 3 bases, with 10 bases between. This CDR3 is built from 14 residues. Germline CDR1 and CDR2: MNHNS and SASEGT.

This clone was seen once. V gene TRBV14 combines with J gene TRBJ2-1, with 8 nucleotides matching TRBD2. Germline V gene data show CDR1 as SGHDN and CDR2 as FVKESK. V lost 9 bases, J lost 5 bases, and 6 bases stayed unmatched. This CDR3 has 13 amino acids. CDR3 DNA sequence: TGTGCCAGTTCGGGGGGGCGCAACAATGAGCAGTTCTTC. Protein product: CASSGGRNNEQFF.

The J gene is TRBJ1-3, the V gene TRBV5-1; unclear D gene. This CDR3 contains 14 residues. Germline loops: CDR1 SGHRS, CDR2 YFSETQ. Trimming took 0 bases from V and 2 from J, leaving 6 bases between them. The chain's CDR3 is CASSLGSPGNTIYF. CDR3 DNA: TGCGCCAGCAGCTTGGGGAGTCCTGGAAACACCATATATTTT.

In its sample, this clone was seen once. The chain has TRBV7-9 and TRBJ1-1, with 8 bases matching TRBD1. Unmatched junction bases numbered 3, after V lost 2 bases and J lost 1 base. Germline loops: CDR1 SEHNR, CDR2 FQNEAQ (reference sequence). CDR3 length: 15 amino acids. This CDR3 reads CASSLSTGENTEAFF. The CDR3 DNA sequence: TGTGCCAGCAGCTTATCGACAGGGGAGAACACTGAAGCTTTCTTT.

This clone was counted once. The chain couples TRBV2 to TRBJ2-1, with D possibly matching TRBD2 (5 bases). Per the germline V gene, CDR1 is SNHLY and CDR2 is FYNNEI. Trimming removed 6 bases from V and 8 bases from J, with 11 bases in between. The CDR3 spans 12 residues. Written as DNA, the CDR3 is TGTGCCAGCAGATTGGGAGTTGATGAGCAGTTCTTC. Translated, it gives CASRLGVDEQFF.

This chain connects TRBV4-1 to TRBJ2-7; D may be TRBD1 (6 bases). Trimming stripped 0 bases from V and 3 bases from J, with 18 bases between. This CDR3 has 17 amino acids. Germline loops: CDR1 MGHRA, CDR2 YSYEKL. Here the CDR3 DNA reads TGCGCCAGCAGCCAAGATGTTTTGAGGACAGCAAACTACGAGCAGTACTTC. Its translation is CASSQDVLRTANYEQYF.

The chain couples TRBV28 to TRBJ2-4, with 9 bases matching TRBD1. The CDR3 loop spans 15 amino acids. The trim removed 5 bases at V and 5 bases at J, leaving 7 bases unmatched. Germline V gene data show CDR1 as MDHEN and CDR2 as SYDVKM. The CDR3 loop is CASSVTGTGQNIQYF. In DNA form, the CDR3 reads TGTGCCAGCAGTGTAACCGGGACAGGGCAAAACATTCAGTACTTC. Full variable domain (outside the CDR3, taken from reference TRBV28 and TRBJ2-4): DVKVTQSSRYLVKRTGEKVFLECVQDMDHENMFWYRQDPGLGLRLIYFSYDVKMKEKGDIPEGYSVSREKKERFSLILESASTNQTSMYLCASSVTGTGQNIQYFGAGTRLSVL.